These 6 T cell receptor beta chains were all obtained from the same sample, sequenced in a study of human thymus T cells. Only in-frame clones appear in the TCRdb table, and some are missing; sequencing was by immunoSEQ multiplex PCR. The profile shows some 46,000 clones, nearly 95% of them singletons. Material: blood. The origin of the receptors is a boy under three years old with a congenital heart defect but otherwise immunologically healthy.

The chain links TRBV6-5 to TRBJ2-7, with a weak D call TRBD1 (5 bases). The CDR3 contains 14 residues. V was trimmed by 2 bases and J by 1 base, leaving 9 bases between them. The V gene's germline CDR1 is MNHEY and CDR2 SVGAGI. The CDR3 loop is CASSYMQGSYEQYF. The CDR3 DNA reads TGTGCCAGCAGTTACATGCAGGGATCCTACGAGCAGTACTTC.

This sequence joins TRBV9 and TRBJ2-3; 9 bases are shared with TRBD2. Looked up from germline, CDR1 is SGDLS and CDR2 is YYNGEE. With V trimmed by 0 bases and J by 2 bases, 4 bases remained unmatched. The CDR3 has 16 amino acids. The CDR3 sequence is CASSVEGGGATDTQYF. The CDR3 coding sequence is TGTGCCAGCAGCGTAGAGGGCGGGGGGGCCACAGATACGCAGTATTTT.

This chain links TRBV4-1 with TRBJ2-7, with 9 bases lining up with TRBD1. Germline CDR1 MGHRA, CDR2 YSYEKL. The trim removed 4 bases at V and 3 bases at J, leaving 4 bases unmatched. The CDR3 extends over 14 amino acids. In DNA form, the CDR3 reads TGCGCCAGCAGCCTCCGGACAGGGGTCTACGAGCAGTACTTC. Its translation is CASSLRTGVYEQYF.

V and J are TRBV20-1 and TRBJ1-1; D gene uncertain. The germline CDR1 and CDR2 sequences are DFQATT and SNEGSKA (reference sequence). The CDR3 is made up of 10 amino acids. V was pared by 5 bases and J by 5 bases, with 6 bases between. CDR3 bases: TGCAGTGCTGAGCGGACTGAAGCTTTCTTT. Protein: CSAERTEAFF.

This clone came up a few times. The CDR3 sequence is CASRGQGYGYTF. In DNA, the CDR3 is TGTGCCAGCAGGGGACAGGGGTATGGCTACACCTTC. The chain is built from TRBV6-6 and TRBJ1-2; 10 positions agree with TRBD1. The CDR3 spans 12 residues. Germline V gives CDR1 MNHNY, CDR2 SVGAGI (reference sequence). The V segment lost 6 bases and the J segment 5 bases; nucleotides outside the gene matches: 0.

The rearrangement links TRBV4-2 to TRBJ2-3; TRBD2 agrees at 7 bases. Germline CDR1 and CDR2: LGHNA and YNFKEQ. The CDR3 loop spans 15 amino acids. The V segment lost 5 bases and the J segment 4 bases; nucleotides outside the gene matches: 9. As DNA, the CDR3 is TGTGCCAGCAGCGCTAGCGGTCCACCCCCAGATACGCAGTATTTT. It translates to CASSASGPPPDTQYF.